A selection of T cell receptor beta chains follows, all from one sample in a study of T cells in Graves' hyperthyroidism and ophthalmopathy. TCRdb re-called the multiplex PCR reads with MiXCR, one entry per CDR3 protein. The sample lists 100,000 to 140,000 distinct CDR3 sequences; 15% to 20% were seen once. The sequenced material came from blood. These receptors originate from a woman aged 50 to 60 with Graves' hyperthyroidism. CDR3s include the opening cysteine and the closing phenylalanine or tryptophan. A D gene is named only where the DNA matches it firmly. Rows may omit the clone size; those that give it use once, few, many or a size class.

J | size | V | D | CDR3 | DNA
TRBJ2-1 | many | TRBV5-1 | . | CASSPDRGKFF | TGCGCCAGCAGCCCGGACCGTGGGAAGTTCTTC
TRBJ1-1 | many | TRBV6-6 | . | CASSYEGDAFF | TGTGCCAGCAGTTACGAAGGAGATGCTTTCTTT
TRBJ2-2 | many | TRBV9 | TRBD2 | CASSPLAGGPGELFF | TGTGCCAGCAGCCCACTAGCGGGAGGGCCCGGGGAGCTGTTTTTT
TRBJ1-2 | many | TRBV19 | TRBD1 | CASSIPGQGFYGYTF | TGTGCCAGTAGTATTCCGGGACAGGGTTTCTATGGCTACACCTTC
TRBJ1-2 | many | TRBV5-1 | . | CASRPLTSNYGYTF | TGCGCCAGTAGACCGTTGACTTCTAACTATGGCTACACCTTC
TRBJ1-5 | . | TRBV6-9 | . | CASSYADRDSNQPQHF | TGTGCCAGCAGTTACGCCGACAGAGATAGCAATCAGCCCCAGCATTTT
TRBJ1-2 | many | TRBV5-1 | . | CASSLSRGAIYGYTF | TGCGCCAGCAGCTTGTCGAGGGGCGCGATCTATGGCTACACCTTC
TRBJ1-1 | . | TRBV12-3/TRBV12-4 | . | CASTRTGNTEAFF | TGTGCCAGCACCCGGACGGGGAACACTGAAGCTTTCTTT
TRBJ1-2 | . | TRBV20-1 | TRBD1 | CSVPGQTGSYGYTF | TGCAGTGTCCCGGGTCAGACAGGGAGCTATGGCTACACCTTC
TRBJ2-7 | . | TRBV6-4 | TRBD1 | CASSPGTGNEQYF | TGTGCCAGCAGTCCCGGGACAGGGAACGAGCAGTACTTC
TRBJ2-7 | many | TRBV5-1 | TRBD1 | CASSLRQGAYEQYF | TGCGCCAGCTCCCTCCGACAGGGCGCCTACGAGCAGTACTTC
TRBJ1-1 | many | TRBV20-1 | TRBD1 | CSAGLGQLNTEAFF | TGCAGTGCTGGATTGGGACAGCTGAACACTGAAGCTTTCTTT
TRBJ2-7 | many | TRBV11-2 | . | CASSSHTNSYEQYF | TGTGCCAGCAGCTCGCATACAAATTCCTACGAGCAGTACTTC
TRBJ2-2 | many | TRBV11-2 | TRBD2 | CASRLLLATNTGELFF | TGTGCCAGCAGGCTATTACTAGCGACGAACACCGGGGAGCTGTTTTTT
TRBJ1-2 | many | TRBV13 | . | CASSLGPGIYGYTF | TGTGCCAGCAGCTTAGGTCCTGGCATCTATGGCTACACCTTC
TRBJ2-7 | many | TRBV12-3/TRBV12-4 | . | CASRYRGISYEQYF | TGTGCCAGCAGATATCGGGGGATCAGCTACGAGCAGTACTTC
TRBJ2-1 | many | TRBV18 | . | CASSPPLYSDPYNEQFF | TGTGCCAGCTCACCACCGTTGTACTCAGACCCCTACAATGAGCAGTTCTTC
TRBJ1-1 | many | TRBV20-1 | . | CSAPRPSLNTEAFF | TGCAGTGCTCCGCGGCCAAGTCTGAACACTGAAGCTTTCTTT
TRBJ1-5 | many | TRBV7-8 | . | CASSYSNQPQHF | TGTGCCAGCAGCTACAGCAATCAGCCCCAGCATTTT
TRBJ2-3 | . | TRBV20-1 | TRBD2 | CSAPGAGTSGRISDTQYF | TGCAGTGCCCCCGGGGCCGGGACTAGCGGGAGGATCTCAGATACGCAGTATTTT
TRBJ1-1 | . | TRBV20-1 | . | CSAAGRAHPNTEAFF | TGCAGTGCCGCGGGACGCGCCCACCCGAACACTGAAGCTTTCTTT
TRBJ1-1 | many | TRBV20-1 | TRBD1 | CSAPGTGGKAEAFF | TGCAGTGCTCCAGGTACAGGGGGCAAAGCTGAAGCTTTCTTT
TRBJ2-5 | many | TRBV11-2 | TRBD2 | CASSPGLSGSGETQYF | TGTGCCAGCAGCCCTGGACTAAGCGGGAGTGGTGAGACCCAGTACTTC
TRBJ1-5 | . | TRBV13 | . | CASSFTAGPQPQHF | TGTGCCAGCAGTTTCACGGCGGGTCCTCAGCCCCAGCATTTT
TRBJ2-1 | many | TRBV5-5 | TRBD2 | CASSSRTSGYNEQFF | TGTGCCAGCAGCTCCCGGACTAGCGGCTACAATGAGCAGTTCTTC
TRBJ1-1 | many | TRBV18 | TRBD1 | CASSPLTGANTEAFF | TGTGCCAGCTCTCCTCTCACAGGGGCGAACACTGAAGCTTTCTTT
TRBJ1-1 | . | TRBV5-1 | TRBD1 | CASSVGQGNAEAFF | TGCGCCAGCAGCGTCGGACAGGGGAACGCTGAAGCTTTCTTT
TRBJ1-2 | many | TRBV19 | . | CASSRDGTTIYGYTF | TGTGCCAGTAGTAGGGATGGGACGACGATATATGGCTACACCTTC
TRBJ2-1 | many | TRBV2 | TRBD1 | CASSKRDRPNEQFF | TGTGCCAGCAGTAAGAGGGACAGACCCAATGAGCAGTTCTTC
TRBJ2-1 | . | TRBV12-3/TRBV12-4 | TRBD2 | CASSELAGGHEQFF | TGTGCCAGCAGTGAACTAGCGGGGGGGCATGAGCAGTTCTTC
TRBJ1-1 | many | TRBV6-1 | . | CASSVGGFLTEAFF | TGTGCCAGCAGTGTGGGGGGCTTTTTGACTGAAGCTTTCTTT
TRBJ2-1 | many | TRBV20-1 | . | CSARSGSSEQFF | TGCAGTGCTAGGTCCGGGAGCAGTGAGCAGTTCTTC
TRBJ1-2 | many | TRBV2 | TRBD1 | CASSRKGQFYGYTF | TGTGCCAGCAGCAGGAAGGGACAGTTTTATGGCTACACCTTC
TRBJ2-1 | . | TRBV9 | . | CASTSSGQTYNEQFF | TGTGCCAGCACCAGTAGCGGACAAACCTACAATGAGCAGTTCTTC
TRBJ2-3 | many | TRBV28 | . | CASSHRDLVGDTQYF | TGTGCCAGCAGTCACCGGGACCTGGTAGGAGATACGCAGTATTTT
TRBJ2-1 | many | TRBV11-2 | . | CASSTGLGYNEQFF | TGTGCCAGCAGCACTGGCTTGGGCTACAATGAGCAGTTCTTC
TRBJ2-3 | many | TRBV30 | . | CAWTRTDRRAQYF | TGTGCCTGGACCCGGACAGACCGTAGGGCGCAGTATTTT
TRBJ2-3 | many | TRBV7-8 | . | CASSLMGADTQYF | TGTGCCAGCAGCTTAATGGGGGCAGATACGCAGTATTTT
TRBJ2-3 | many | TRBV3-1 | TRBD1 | CASSQTGTGSTDTQYF | TGTGCCAGCAGCCAAACCGGGACAGGGAGCACAGATACGCAGTATTTT
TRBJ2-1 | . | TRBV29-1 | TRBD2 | CSVDGLAGAGEQFF | TGCAGCGTTGACGGGCTAGCGGGAGCGGGTGAGCAGTTCTTC
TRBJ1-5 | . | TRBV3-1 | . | CASSPRALNAAQPQHF | TGTGCCAGCAGCCCCCGAGCCCTTAACGCCGCTCAGCCCCAGCATTTT
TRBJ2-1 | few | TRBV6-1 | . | CASSGASYNEQFF | TGTGCCAGTTCCGGGGCTAGCTACAATGAGCAGTTCTTC